The rows below give T cell receptor beta chains drawn from one sample of a study of blood T cells in healthy people across ages. TCRdb itself ran the 5' RACE reads through MiXCR, one entry per CDR3 protein. The data show a few hundred thousand distinct CDR3 sequences, over 25% seen once. These records were also assigned to another study, of T cells of mothers and their children.

The sample was blood. The source is a boy aged 2-9 years in good health. Both conserved end residues are part of each CDR3. A D gene is named only where the DNA matches it firmly. The size field is filled for only some rows; it gives once, few, many or a size class.

clone_size j_call d_call v_call cdr3_nt cdr3_aa
NA TRBJ2-5 TRBD2 TRBV6-6 TGTGCCAGCAGGGCGGGGGGGCGAGAGACCCAGTACTTC CASRAGGRETQYF
few TRBJ2-2 TRBD2 TRBV3-1 TGTGCCAGCAGACCAGCGGGGGGGCCCGGCGGGGAGCTGTTTTTT CASRPAGGPGGELFF
many TRBJ1-4 NA TRBV7-9 TGTGCCAAGCCCGCGACGCTGAGGGATCGGACTAATGAAAAACTGTTTTTT CAKPATLRDRTNEKLFF
NA TRBJ2-7 NA TRBV29-1 TGCAGCGTTGAAGATCCGGAGAGGGCTCTAGAGCAGTACTTC CSVEDPERALEQYF
NA TRBJ1-6 TRBD1 TRBV7-2 TGTGCCAGCAGCTCGAGGGGACAGATGAAGTCACCCCTCCACTTT CASSSRGQMKSPLHF
few TRBJ2-7 TRBD2 TRBV12-3/TRBV12-4 TGTGCCAGCAGTTTTACGGACGGGAGGATGGACGAGCAGTACTTC CASSFTDGRMDEQYF
few TRBJ2-7 NA TRBV29-1 TGCAGTGTTTCCGGACGCATGAATGACGAGCAGTACTTC CSVSGRMNDEQYF
few TRBJ2-2 NA TRBV6-5 TGTGCCAGCAGTTACTTGGGACAAGGGTGGTCCGGGGAGCTGTTTTTT CASSYLGQGWSGELFF
few TRBJ1-4 NA TRBV3-1 TGTGCCAGCAGCCAAGAACAGAATAATGAAAAACTGTTTTTT CASSQEQNNEKLFF
NA TRBJ2-3 TRBD2 TRBV5-1 TGCGCCAGCAGCTTGAACGGGGGGGCAGATACGCAGTATTTT CASSLNGGADTQYF
NA TRBJ2-3 NA TRBV5-1 TGCGTCAGCAGGGCCTATCCGATGCGGATAGCTGGCACAGATACGCAGTATTTT CVSRAYPMRIAGTDTQYF
NA TRBJ2-4 TRBD2 TRBV2 TGTGCCAGCAGCCTAAGGACTAGCGGGAGCTCTATGGGAGACATTCAGTACTTC CASSLRTSGSSMGDIQYF
NA TRBJ2-7 TRBD1 TRBV9 TGTGCCAGCAGCGTGGGGACAGAAAAAACCGCCTACGAGCAGTACTTC CASSVGTEKTAYEQYF
NA TRBJ2-1 NA TRBV4-1 TGCGCCAGCAGCCAAGAGTCCCTAGTTCGCGAGCAGTTCTTC CASSQESLVREQFF
NA TRBJ2-7 TRBD1 TRBV20-1 TGCAGTCTAGGGACAGGGGAAAATTACGAGCAGTACTTC CSLGTGENYEQYF
NA TRBJ2-5 NA TRBV6-2/TRBV6-3 TGTGCCAGCAGTTATCTGGTTGTCAGCCCATCTTTC CASSYLVVSPSF
few TRBJ1-1 NA TRBV6-4 TGTGCCAGCAGGTACAGTGAGAACACTGAAGCTTTCTTT CASRYSENTEAFF
few TRBJ2-3 NA TRBV7-2 TGTGCCAGCAGCCGACACGATACGCAGTATTTT CASSRHDTQYF
NA TRBJ2-7 NA TRBV7-6 TGTGCCAGCAGCTTACGGGACCACCGCTCAAACGAGCAGTACTTC CASSLRDHRSNEQYF
NA TRBJ2-1 TRBD2 TRBV9 TGCGCCAGCAGCCTCTATAGCGGGGGGGCACGGGAGCAGTTCTTC CASSLYSGGAREQFF
NA TRBJ1-1 NA TRBV7-9 TGTGCCAGCAGCTTAGACAGGAATGAAGCTTTCTTT CASSLDRNEAFF
NA TRBJ1-1 TRBD1 TRBV25-1 TGTGCCAGCAGTGACCCGGGACAGGGGGGGACTGAAGCTTTCTTT CASSDPGQGGTEAFF
NA TRBJ2-1 NA TRBV3-1 TGTGCCAGCAGCCCCGGGACGTTCTCCTACAATGAGCAGTTCTTC CASSPGTFSYNEQFF
few TRBJ1-2 NA TRBV7-3 TGTGCCAGCAGACGGGACTATAACTATGGCTACACCTTC CASRRDYNYGYTF
once TRBJ1-1 NA TRBV9 TGTGCCAGCAGCGTAGCGGGGGAGGAGACTGAAGCTTTCTTT CASSVAGEETEAFF
few TRBJ2-5 NA TRBV4-1 TGCGCCAGCAGCCAAGCGAGACTTCAAGAGACCCAGTACTTC CASSQARLQETQYF
NA TRBJ2-5 NA TRBV6-2/TRBV6-3 TGTGCCAGCAGACCTCCGGTTCGGGAGACCCAGTACTTC CASRPPVRETQYF
NA TRBJ2-5 NA TRBV7-2 TGTGCCAGCAGCCCATGGGGGGACTCACAAGAGACCCAGTACTTC CASSPWGDSQETQYF
few TRBJ2-5 TRBD2 TRBV12-3/TRBV12-4 TGTGCCAGCAGTTTACGGCGGGAGGGCAGAGAGACCCAGTACTTC CASSLRREGRETQYF
NA TRBJ2-3 NA TRBV20-1 TGCAGTGCTAGAGATCTCGGGGTGCGGCTAGCGCCTAGTTTTGATACGCAGTATTTT CSARDLGVRLAPSFDTQYF
NA TRBJ2-5 NA TRBV7-9 TGTGCCAGCAGCTTAAATCGAGATAGCCTGAGGGAGACCCAGTACTTC CASSLNRDSLRETQYF
few TRBJ1-6 NA TRBV5-1 TGCGCCAGCAGCTTGGAGCGGGCCTACTCACCCCTCCACTTT CASSLERAYSPLHF
few TRBJ2-4 TRBD1 TRBV15 TGTGCCACCAGTGACAGGGTGGCCAAAAACATTCAGTACTTC CATSDRVAKNIQYF
few TRBJ1-5 TRBD1 TRBV7-9 TGTGCCAGCAGCTCTGTACAGGGGGCGGATCAGCCCCAGCATTTT CASSSVQGADQPQHF
few TRBJ1-1 TRBD1 TRBV5-1 TGCGCCAGCAGCTGGACCGGGACAGGGGGCGCGGACACTGAAGCTTTCTTT CASSWTGTGGADTEAFF
NA TRBJ2-2 TRBD1 TRBV5-1 TGCGCCAGCAGCCCCCGGACAGGGGACACCGGGGAGCTGTTTTTT CASSPRTGDTGELFF
few TRBJ2-5 NA TRBV5-5 TGTGCCAGCAGCTTGGGGCGGACAGAGACCCAGTACTTC CASSLGRTETQYF
NA TRBJ2-7 TRBD2 TRBV6-1 TGTGCCAGCAGTGGTGAGCGGGGGGTCTCCTACGAGCAGTACTTC CASSGERGVSYEQYF
few TRBJ2-7 NA TRBV29-1 TGCAGCGTTGAAGGGGACGGGAGCTCCTACGAGCAGTACTTC CSVEGDGSSYEQYF
few TRBJ1-4 NA TRBV12-3/TRBV12-4 TGTGCCAGCAGTTCCCGGGGGGTAGGCGAAAAACTGTTTTTT CASSSRGVGEKLFF
NA TRBJ2-3 TRBD2 TRBV20-1 TGCAGTGCTCCCGGACTAGCGGGGGGGCAGGAAGATACGCAGTATTTT CSAPGLAGGQEDTQYF